Following are 5 T cell receptor beta chains from one sample sequenced in a study of blood T cell repertoires in COVID-19. Measured with immunoSEQ multiplex PCR; TCRdb has only the in-frame clones, and not every one. The table has roughly 240,000 clones, 85% seen once. Sequencing used PBMCs or T cells enriched from blood (not recorded which). All receptors come from a woman between 50 and 59 years old with acute COVID-19.

The V and J genes are TRBV18 and TRBJ2-7, with TRBD1 matching 8 bases. J was trimmed by 3 bases and V by 5 bases; bases with no gene match: 3. The V gene's germline CDR1 is KGHSH and CDR2 LQKENI. The CDR3 sequence is 13 residues long. The CDR3 here is CASSSGTGYEQYF. The CDR3 DNA reads TGTGCCAGCTCATCAGGGACAGGCTACGAGCAGTACTTC. The full variable domain, in which reference TRBV18 and TRBJ2-7 provide the parts outside the CDR3, is NAGVMQNPRHLVRRRGQEARLRCSPMKGHSHVYWYRQLPEEGLKFMVYLQKENIIDESGMPKERFSAEFPKEGPSILRIQQVVRGDSAAYFCASSSGTGYEQYFGPGTRLTVT.

This clone is a singleton in its sample. This chain links TRBV10-1 with TRBJ1-6; D unresolved. This CDR3 has 16 residues. V was clipped by 6 bases and J by 4 bases, with 16 bases between them. CDR1 is WNHNN, CDR2 SYGVQD, per germline (reference sequence). CDR3 sequence reads: CASSSGVNDYNSPLHF. For the CDR3, the DNA is TGCGCCAGCAGCTCGGGTGTGAACGATTATAATTCACCCCTCCACTTT.

The chain uses TRBV7-9 and TRBJ1-2; 9 nucleotides line up with TRBD1. Germline V gives CDR1 SEHNR, CDR2 FQNEAQ (reference sequence). The V and J ends lost 3 bases and 8 bases, in that order; junction bases with no gene match: 4. The CDR3 spans 13 residues. CDR3 sequence: CASSFGTGLGYTF. Written as DNA, the CDR3 is TGTGCCAGCAGCTTCGGGACAGGGTTGGGCTACACCTTC.

The chain joins TRBV11-2 to TRBJ1-1; no clear D gene. The CDR3 has 13 amino acids. Germline V gene lookup returns CDR1 SGHAT and CDR2 FQNNGV. V gave up 2 bases and J gave up 2 bases, with 6 bases separating them. CDR3 protein: CASSLTTNTEAFF. In DNA form, the CDR3 reads TGTGCCAGCAGCTTAACTACAAACACTGAAGCTTTCTTT.

V and J are TRBV7-2 and TRBJ1-1; no clear D. Trimming took 2 bases from V and 0 from J, leaving 7 bases between them. From germline, CDR1 is SGHTA and CDR2 FQGNSA. This CDR3 is built from 14 residues. The CDR3 spells CASSLSGMNTEAFF. The CDR3 coding sequence is TGTGCCAGCAGCTTATCCGGTATGAACACTGAAGCTTTCTTT. Full variable domain (remainder filled in from reference TRBV7-2 and TRBJ1-1): GAGVSQSPSNKVTEKGKDVELRCDPISGHTALYWYRQSLGQGLEFLIYFQGNSAPDKSGLPSDRFSAERTGGSVSTLTIQRTQQEDSAVYLCASSLSGMNTEAFFGQGTRLTVV.